Sequencing of this T cell receptor (beta chain) was carried out in a study of identical twins. V was shortened by 5 bases and J by 1 base, with 8 bases between the two germline ends. The CDR3 runs 12 residues. The germline gives CDR1 DFQATT, CDR2 SNEGSKA (reference sequence). TCRdb fed the 5' RACE reads into MiXCR, producing one record per CDR3 protein. The data hold around 690,000 distinct CDR3 sequences, with over 20% observed a single time. This clonotype was seen repeatedly, ten times or more. These data are also associated with another study on T cells expressing NK-cell markers. That publication notes: Within the sequenced cohort of eight donors, seven exhibited HCMV seropositivity and one was seronegative.

The clonotype originates from a young woman in good health. This chain uses TRBV20-1 with TRBJ1-1; no firm D call. Material: PBMCs. The CDR3 coding sequence is TGCAGTGCTCCGGACGAGAACACTGAAGCTTTCTTT. Protein product: CSAPDENTEAFF.